Below, 10 T cell receptor beta chains from the same sample are listed, as sequenced in a study of T-cell reconstitution after alpha-beta-depleted transplantation in children. Preparing the TCRbeta library involved the use of unique molecular identifiers. TCRdb reanalysed the PCR reads using MiXCR and keeps one entry per CDR3 protein. This sample has roughly 420,000 distinct CDR3 sequences, with 15% to 20% found just once. The material sequenced was PBMCs, mostly from graft donor cells, taken 360 days after TCRalphabeta/CD19-depleted stem cell transplant. Source of these receptors: a boy in the first two years of life who had a stem cell transplant for Wiskott-Aldrich syndrome, so the T cells may come from the graft donor.

A note on this clonotype: The junction and the germline gene differ at one end; a read error may be behind it. The J gene is TRBJ1-6, the V gene TRBV5-1, with D unclear. The CDR3 covers 14 residues. The germline CDR1 and CDR2 sequences are SGHRS and YFSETQ. Written as DNA, the CDR3 is TGCGCCAGCAGGAGTCCGGATTATAATTCACCCCTCAACTTT. It yields the protein CASRSPDYNSPLNF.

This clonotype was seen a handful of times. The chain carries TRBV28 and TRBJ1-2, with 9 bases aligning to TRBD1. The CDR3 is 14 residues long. V trimming: 6 bases; J trimming: 8 bases; junction bases outside the gene matches: 10. Germline V gene data show CDR1 as MDHEN and CDR2 as SYDVKM. The CDR3 coding sequence is TGTGCCAGCAGACTCCCCGGGACAGGGTACGGCTACACCTTC. Residues: CASRLPGTGYGYTF.

The V gene is TRBV6-1, the J gene TRBJ2-5; D is possibly TRBD1 (6 bases). Looked up from germline, CDR1 is MNHNS and CDR2 is SASEGT. The CDR3 runs to 16 residues. With 6 bases removed from V and 3 bases from J, the gap between germline ends came to 20 bases. The CDR3 spells CASRVKPTGRKETQYF. CDR3 DNA sequence: TGTGCCAGCAGAGTAAAACCAACAGGGCGCAAAGAGACCCAGTACTTC.

This rearrangement joins TRBV11-3 to TRBJ2-7, with a weak D call TRBD1 (6 bases). CDR1 is SGHNT, CDR2 YENEEA, per germline. This CDR3 has 14 amino acids. V shed 3 bases and J shed 5 bases, with 14 bases lying between them. The chain's CDR3 is CASSFQGRRNEQYF. CDR3 nucleotides: TGTGCCAGCAGCTTTCAGGGGCGTCGGAACGAGCAGTACTTC.

The chain has TRBV11-2 and TRBJ2-1, with 11 bases that match TRBD1. The CDR3 runs 18 residues. V gave up 7 bases and J gave up 9 bases; unmatched junction bases: 20. Looked up from germline, CDR1 is SGHAT and CDR2 is FQNNGV. This CDR3 is CASTGQGGHLYAGPEQFF. The CDR3 DNA sequence: TGTGCCAGCACGGGACAGGGGGGCCATTTGTATGCCGGGCCTGAGCAGTTCTTC.

This chain connects TRBV15 to TRBJ2-2; D remains unclear. The V gene lost 4 bases and the J gene lost 5 bases, with 11 bases spanning the gap. CDR1 LNHNV and CDR2 YYDKDF come from the germline V gene (reference sequence). The CDR3 length is 14 residues. CDR3 region: CATSKQKVTGELFF. The CDR3 bases are TGTGCCACCAGCAAGCAGAAGGTTACCGGGGAGCTGTTTTTT. The variable domain in full, with the rest retrieved from reference TRBV15 and TRBJ2-2, is DAMVIQNPRYQVTQFGKPVTLSCSQTLNHNVMYWYQQKSSQAPKLLFHYYDKDFNNEADTPDNFQSRRPNTSFCFLDIRSPGLGDTAMYLCATSKQKVTGELFFGEGSRLTVL.

The chain employs TRBV6-5 and TRBJ1-4; a weak D match, TRBD1 (5 bases). The CDR3 has 14 residues. Between the trimmed V and J ends, which lost 2 bases and 6 bases, there was a span of 10 bases. Germline loops: CDR1 MNHEY, CDR2 SVGAGI. In DNA form, the CDR3 reads TGTGCCAGCAGTTACCTGGGGGTAGATGAAAAACTGTTTTTT. Translating gives CASSYLGVDEKLFF.

This clonotype was counted between two and nine times. The chain joins TRBV29-1 to TRBJ2-1; a weak D match, TRBD2 (5 bases). The CDR3 extends over 14 amino acids. Germline V gives CDR1 SQVTM, CDR2 ANQGSEA. Trimming pared 5 bases from V and 5 bases from J, leaving 16 bases between. The CDR3 region is CSVFNRLSNNEQFF. The CDR3 region has the DNA TGCAGCGTTTTCAACCGACTATCCAACAATGAGCAGTTCTTC.

The chain is built from TRBV3-1 and TRBJ2-5; D remains ambiguous. Trimming took off 2 bases at V and 3 bases at J, with 10 bases between the two ends. CDR1 and CDR2 (germline): LGHDT, YNNKEL (reference sequence). The CDR3 runs to 14 residues. CDR3 bases: TGTGCCAGCAGCCAACTGGGCTCGGAAGAGACCCAGTACTTC. Amino acid sequence: CASSQLGSEETQYF.

The gene calls are TRBV29-1 and TRBJ2-1; D is ambiguous. V lost 7 bases and J lost 5, with 15 bases in between. CDR3 length: 13 residues. The germline gives CDR1 SQVTM, CDR2 ANQGSEA. CDR3 nucleotides: TGCAGCGCCGCCATACACAAGAACAATGAGCAGTTCTTC. It codes for CSAAIHKNNEQFF.